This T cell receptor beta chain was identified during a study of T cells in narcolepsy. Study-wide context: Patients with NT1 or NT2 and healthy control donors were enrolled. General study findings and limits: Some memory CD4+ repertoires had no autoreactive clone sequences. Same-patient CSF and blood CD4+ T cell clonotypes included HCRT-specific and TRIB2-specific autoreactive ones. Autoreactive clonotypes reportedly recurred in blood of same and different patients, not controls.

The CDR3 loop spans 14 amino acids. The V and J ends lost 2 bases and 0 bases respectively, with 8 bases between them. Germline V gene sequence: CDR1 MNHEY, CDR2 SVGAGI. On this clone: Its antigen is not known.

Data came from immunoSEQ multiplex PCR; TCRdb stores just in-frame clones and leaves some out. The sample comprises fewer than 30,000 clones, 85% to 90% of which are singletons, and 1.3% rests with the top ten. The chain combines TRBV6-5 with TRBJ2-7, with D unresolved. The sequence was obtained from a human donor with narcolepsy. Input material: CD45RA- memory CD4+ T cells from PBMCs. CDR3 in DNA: TGTGCCAGCAGTTACGGGCAGGCCTCCTACGAGCAGTACTTC. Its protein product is CASSYGQASYEQYF.